This T cell receptor beta chain originates from a study of blood T cell repertoires in COVID-19. Participants reported their clinical history, and cohort assignment relied on those reports. Original processing notes: Quantification of nucleated cells was approximated via reference gene primer amplification. Repertoires were generated with immunoSEQ multiplex PCR, while TCRdb's copy carries only in-frame clones and drops some. The V and J calls and clone size are taken from that table; D and trimming were inferred from the DNA. The table records some 340,000 clones, roughly 90% of them present only once. V lost 7 bases, J lost 5 bases, and 3 bases stayed unmatched. This CDR3 has 13 residues. CDR1 and CDR2 from the germline V gene are MDHEN and SYDVKM.

This clonotype was obtained from a woman aged 25 to 39 who had been exposed to COVID-19. This chain uses TRBV28 with TRBJ2-1; 9 bases align to TRBD2. Material: PBMCs or T cells enriched from blood (not recorded which). CDR3: CASTQRGDNEQFF. Written as DNA, the CDR3 is TGTGCCAGCACTCAGCGGGGGGACAATGAGCAGTTCTTC. The whole variable domain, filled in from reference TRBV28 and TRBJ2-1, reads DVKVTQSSRYLVKRTGEKVFLECVQDMDHENMFWYRQDPGLGLRLIYFSYDVKMKEKGDIPEGYSVSREKKERFSLILESASTNQTSMYLCASTQRGDNEQFFGPGTRLTVL.